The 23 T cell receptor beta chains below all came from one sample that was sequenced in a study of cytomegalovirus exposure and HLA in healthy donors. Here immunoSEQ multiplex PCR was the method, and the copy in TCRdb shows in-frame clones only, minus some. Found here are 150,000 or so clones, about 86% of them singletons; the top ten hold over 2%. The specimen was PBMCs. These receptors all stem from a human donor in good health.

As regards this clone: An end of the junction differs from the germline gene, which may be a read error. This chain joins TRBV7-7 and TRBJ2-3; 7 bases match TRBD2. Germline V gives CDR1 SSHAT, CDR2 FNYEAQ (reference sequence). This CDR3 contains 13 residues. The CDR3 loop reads CASSLRAGNTQYF. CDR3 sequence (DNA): TGTGCTAGCAGCTTACGAGCGGGGAATACGCAGTATTTT. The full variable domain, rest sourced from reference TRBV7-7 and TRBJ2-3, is GAGVSQSPRYKVTKRGQDVTLRCDPISSHATLYWYQQALGQGPEFLTYFNYEAQPDKSGLPSDRFSAERPEGSISTLTIQRTEQRDSAMYRCASSLRAGNTQYFGPGTRLTVL.

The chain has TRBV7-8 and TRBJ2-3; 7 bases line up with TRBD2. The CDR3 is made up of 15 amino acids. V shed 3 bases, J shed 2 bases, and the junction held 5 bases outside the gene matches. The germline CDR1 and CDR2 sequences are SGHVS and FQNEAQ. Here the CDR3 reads CASSLGLQVTDTQYF. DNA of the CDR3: TGTGCCAGCAGCTTGGGACTACAGGTCACAGATACGCAGTATTTT.

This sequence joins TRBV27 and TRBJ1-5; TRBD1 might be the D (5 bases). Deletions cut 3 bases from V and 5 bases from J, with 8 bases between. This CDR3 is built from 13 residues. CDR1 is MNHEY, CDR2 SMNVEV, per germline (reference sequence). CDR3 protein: CASSFSGDQPQHF. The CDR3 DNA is TGTGCCAGCAGTTTTTCGGGGGATCAGCCCCAGCATTTT.

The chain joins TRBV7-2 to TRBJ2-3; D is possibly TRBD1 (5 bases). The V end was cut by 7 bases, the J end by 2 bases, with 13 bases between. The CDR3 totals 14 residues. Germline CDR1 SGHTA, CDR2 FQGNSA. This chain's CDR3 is CASTRQTFTDTQYF. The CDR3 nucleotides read TGTGCCAGCACCAGACAGACTTTCACAGATACGCAGTATTTT.

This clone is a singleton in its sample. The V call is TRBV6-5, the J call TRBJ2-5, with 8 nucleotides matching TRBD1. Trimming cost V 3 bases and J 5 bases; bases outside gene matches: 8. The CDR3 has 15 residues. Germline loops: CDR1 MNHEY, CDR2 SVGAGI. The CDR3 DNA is TGTGCCAGCAGTTATATTCGGACAGGGCGGGAGACCCAGTACTTC. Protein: CASSYIRTGRETQYF.

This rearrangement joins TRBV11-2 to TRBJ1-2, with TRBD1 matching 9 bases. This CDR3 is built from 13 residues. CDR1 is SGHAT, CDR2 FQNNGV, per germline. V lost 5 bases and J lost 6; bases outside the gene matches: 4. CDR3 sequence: CASSRGDRDGYTF. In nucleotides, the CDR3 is TGTGCCAGCAGCCGAGGGGACAGGGATGGCTACACCTTC.

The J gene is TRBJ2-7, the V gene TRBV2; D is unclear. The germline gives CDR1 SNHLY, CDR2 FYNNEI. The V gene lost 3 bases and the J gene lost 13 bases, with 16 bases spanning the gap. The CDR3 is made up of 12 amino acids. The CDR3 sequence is CASSDSSLTRYF. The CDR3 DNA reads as TGTGCCAGCAGTGATTCGTCGTTAACACGATACTTC.

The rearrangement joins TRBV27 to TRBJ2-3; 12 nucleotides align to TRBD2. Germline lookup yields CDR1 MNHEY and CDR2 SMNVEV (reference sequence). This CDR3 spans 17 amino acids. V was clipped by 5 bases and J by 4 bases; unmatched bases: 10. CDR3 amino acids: CASSVTRLAGVADTQYF. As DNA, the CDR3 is TGTGCCAGCAGTGTGACTCGACTAGCGGGAGTGGCAGATACGCAGTATTTT.

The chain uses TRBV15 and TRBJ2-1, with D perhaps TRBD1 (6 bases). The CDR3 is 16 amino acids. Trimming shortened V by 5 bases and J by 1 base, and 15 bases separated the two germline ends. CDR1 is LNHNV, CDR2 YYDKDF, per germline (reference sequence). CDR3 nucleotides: TGTGCCACCAGCGGAAGACAGGCAAGGTCCTACAATGAGCAGTTCTTC. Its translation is CATSGRQARSYNEQFF.

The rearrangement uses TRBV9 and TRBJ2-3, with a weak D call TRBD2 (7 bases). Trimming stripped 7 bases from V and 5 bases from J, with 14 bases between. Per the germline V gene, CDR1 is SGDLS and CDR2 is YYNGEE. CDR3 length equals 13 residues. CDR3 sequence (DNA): TGTGCCAGCGGGGAGGGGGGCATAGATACGCAGTATTTT. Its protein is CASGEGGIDTQYF.

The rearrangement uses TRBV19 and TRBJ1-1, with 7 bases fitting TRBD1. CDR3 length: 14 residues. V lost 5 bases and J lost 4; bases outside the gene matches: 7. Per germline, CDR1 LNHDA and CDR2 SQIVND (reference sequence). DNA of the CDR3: TGTGCCAGTAGTCCGACAGGGCGGGTCACTGAAGCTTTCTTT. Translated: CASSPTGRVTEAFF.

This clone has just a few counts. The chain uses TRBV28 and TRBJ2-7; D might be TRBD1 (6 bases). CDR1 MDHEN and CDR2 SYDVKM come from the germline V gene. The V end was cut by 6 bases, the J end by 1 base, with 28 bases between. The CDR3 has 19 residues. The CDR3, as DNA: TGTGCCAGCAGCACATCCTTGGACAGACCAGCCGTGCCTTCCTACGAGCAGTACTTC. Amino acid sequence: CASSTSLDRPAVPSYEQYF.

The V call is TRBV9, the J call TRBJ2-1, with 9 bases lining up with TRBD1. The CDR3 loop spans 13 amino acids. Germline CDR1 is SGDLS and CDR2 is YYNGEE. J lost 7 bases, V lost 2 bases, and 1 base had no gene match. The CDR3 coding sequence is TGTGCCAGCAGCGTGGACAGGGGTAATGAGCAGTTCTTC. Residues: CASSVDRGNEQFF.

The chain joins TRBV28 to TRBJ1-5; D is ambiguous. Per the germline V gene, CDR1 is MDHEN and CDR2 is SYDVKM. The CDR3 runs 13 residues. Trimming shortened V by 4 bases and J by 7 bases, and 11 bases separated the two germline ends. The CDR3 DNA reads TGTGCCAGCAGTTCTAGAGGGATCCAGCCCCAGCATTTT. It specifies CASSSRGIQPQHF.

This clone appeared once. CDR3 DNA: TGTGCCAGCAGCTTAGGATCGTTCGGCTACACCTTC. It specifies CASSLGSFGYTF. The rearrangement links TRBV13 to TRBJ1-2; no reliable D call. This CDR3 comprises 12 residues. With 0 bases removed from V and 8 bases from J, the gap between germline ends came to 7 bases. Germline assignment: CDR1 PRHDT and CDR2 FYEKMQ (reference sequence). The variable domain in full, with the rest retrieved from reference TRBV13 and TRBJ1-2, is AAGVIQSPRHLIKEKRETATLKCYPIPRHDTVYWYQQGPGQDPQFLISFYEKMQSDKGSIPDRFSAQQFSDYHSELNMSSLELGDSALYFCASSLGSFGYTFGSGTRLTVV.

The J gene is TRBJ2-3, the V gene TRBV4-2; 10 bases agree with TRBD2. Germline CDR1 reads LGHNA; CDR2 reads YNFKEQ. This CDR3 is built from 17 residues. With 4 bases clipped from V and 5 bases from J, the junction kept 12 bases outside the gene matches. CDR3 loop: CASSPHGSSGGEDTQYF. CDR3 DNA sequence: TGTGCCAGCAGCCCTCATGGGTCTAGCGGGGGAGAAGATACGCAGTATTTT.

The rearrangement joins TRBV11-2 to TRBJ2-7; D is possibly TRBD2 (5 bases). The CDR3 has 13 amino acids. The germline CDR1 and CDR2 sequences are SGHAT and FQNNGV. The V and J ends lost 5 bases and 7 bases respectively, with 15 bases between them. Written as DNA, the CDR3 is TGTGCCAGCAGCCCAGAGAGGGCTAAGGAGCAGTACTTC. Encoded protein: CASSPERAKEQYF.

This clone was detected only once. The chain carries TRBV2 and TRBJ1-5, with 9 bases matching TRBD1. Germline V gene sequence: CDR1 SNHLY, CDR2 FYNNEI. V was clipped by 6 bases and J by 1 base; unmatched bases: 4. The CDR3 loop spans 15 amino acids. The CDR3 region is CASRGQGISNQPQHF. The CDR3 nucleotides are TGTGCCAGCAGGGGACAGGGAATCAGCAATCAGCCCCAGCATTTT.

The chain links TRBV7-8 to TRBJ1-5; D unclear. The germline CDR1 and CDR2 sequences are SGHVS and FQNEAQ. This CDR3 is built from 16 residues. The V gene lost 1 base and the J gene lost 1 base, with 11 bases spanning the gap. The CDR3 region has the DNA TGTGCCAGCAGCTTAGATTCCCCGCGGAGCAATCAGCCCCAGCATTTT. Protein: CASSLDSPRSNQPQHF.

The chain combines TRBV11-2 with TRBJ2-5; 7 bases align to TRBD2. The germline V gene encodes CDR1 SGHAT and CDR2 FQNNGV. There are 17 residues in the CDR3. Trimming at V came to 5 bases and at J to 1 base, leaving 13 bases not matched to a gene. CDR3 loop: CASSHRWEGAGQETQYF. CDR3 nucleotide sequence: TGTGCCAGCAGCCACCGATGGGAGGGAGCTGGCCAAGAGACCCAGTACTTC.

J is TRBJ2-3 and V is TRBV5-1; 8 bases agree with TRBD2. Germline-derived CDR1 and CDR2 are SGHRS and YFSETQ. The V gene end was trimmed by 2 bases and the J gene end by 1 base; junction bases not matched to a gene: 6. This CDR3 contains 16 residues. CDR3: CASSFVGGARTDTQYF. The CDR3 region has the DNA TGCGCCAGCAGCTTCGTCGGGGGGGCCCGCACAGATACGCAGTATTTT.

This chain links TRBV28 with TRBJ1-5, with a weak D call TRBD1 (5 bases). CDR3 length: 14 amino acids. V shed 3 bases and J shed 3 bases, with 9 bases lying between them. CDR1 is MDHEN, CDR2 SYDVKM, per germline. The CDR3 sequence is CASSFGTNNQPQHF. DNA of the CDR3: TGTGCCAGCAGTTTCGGGACTAACAATCAGCCCCAGCATTTT.

The CDR3 is CASYGTGRNQPQHF. The CDR3 DNA is TGTGCCAGCTACGGGACAGGGAGGAATCAGCCCCAGCATTTT. The chain joins TRBV6-1 to TRBJ1-5, with 9 positions matching TRBD1. In germline, CDR1 is MNHNS, CDR2 SASEGT. The CDR3 spans 14 residues. After removal of 8 bases from V and 4 bases from J, the junction contained 6 bases not matched to a gene.